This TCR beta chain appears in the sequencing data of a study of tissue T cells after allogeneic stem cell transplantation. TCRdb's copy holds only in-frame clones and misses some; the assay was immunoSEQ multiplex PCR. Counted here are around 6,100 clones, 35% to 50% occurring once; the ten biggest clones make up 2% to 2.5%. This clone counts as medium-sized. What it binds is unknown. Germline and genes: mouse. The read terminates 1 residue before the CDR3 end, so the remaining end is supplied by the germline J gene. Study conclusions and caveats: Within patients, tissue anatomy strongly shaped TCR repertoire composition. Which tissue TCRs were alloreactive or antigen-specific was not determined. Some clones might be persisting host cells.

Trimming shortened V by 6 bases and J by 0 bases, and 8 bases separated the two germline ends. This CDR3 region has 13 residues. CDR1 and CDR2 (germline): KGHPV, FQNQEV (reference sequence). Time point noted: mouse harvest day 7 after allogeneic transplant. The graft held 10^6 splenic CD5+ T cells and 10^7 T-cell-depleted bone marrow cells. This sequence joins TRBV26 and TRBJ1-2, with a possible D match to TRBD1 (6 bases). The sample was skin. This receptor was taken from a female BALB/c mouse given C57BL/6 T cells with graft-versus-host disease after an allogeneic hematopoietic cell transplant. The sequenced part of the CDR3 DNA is TGTGCCAGCAGGGCAGGGGCAAACTCCGACTACACC. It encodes CASRAGANSDYT. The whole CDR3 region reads CASRAGANSDYTF.